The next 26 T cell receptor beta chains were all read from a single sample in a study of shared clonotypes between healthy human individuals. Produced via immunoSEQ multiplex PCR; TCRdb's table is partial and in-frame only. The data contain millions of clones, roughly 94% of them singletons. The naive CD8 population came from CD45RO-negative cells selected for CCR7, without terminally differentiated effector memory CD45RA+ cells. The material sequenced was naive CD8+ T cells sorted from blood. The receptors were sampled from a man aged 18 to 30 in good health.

CDR3 in DNA: TGCAGCGTTGAAGATCCGTTAGCCACCGACACAGATACGCAGTATTTT. Protein sequence: CSVEDPLATDTDTQYF. This chain uses TRBV29-1 with TRBJ2-3; D not resolved. CDR3 length equals 16 residues. Trimming left V 0 bases short and J 2 bases short, with 15 bases between. Germline V gene sequence: CDR1 SQVTM, CDR2 ANQGSEA.

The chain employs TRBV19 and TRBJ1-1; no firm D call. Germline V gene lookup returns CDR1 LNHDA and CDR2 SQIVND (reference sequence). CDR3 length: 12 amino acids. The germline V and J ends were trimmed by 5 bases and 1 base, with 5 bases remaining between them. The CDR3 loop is CASSYWNTEAFF. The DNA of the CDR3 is TGTGCCAGTAGTTATTGGAACACTGAAGCTTTCTTT.

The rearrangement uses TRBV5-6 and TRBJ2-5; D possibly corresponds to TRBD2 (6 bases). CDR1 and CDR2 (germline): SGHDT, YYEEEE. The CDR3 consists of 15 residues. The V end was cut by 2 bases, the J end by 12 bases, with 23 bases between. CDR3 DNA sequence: TGTGCCAGCAGCTTATTATCCGATCCTTACGGCGGGGAGTACTTC. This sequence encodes CASSLLSDPYGGEYF. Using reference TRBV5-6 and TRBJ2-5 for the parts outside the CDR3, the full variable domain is DAGVTQSPTHLIKTRGQQVTLRCSPKSGHDTVSWYQQALGQGPQFIFQYYEEEERQRGNFPDRFSGHQFPNYSSELNVNALLLGDSALYLCASSLLSDPYGGEYFGPGTRLLVL.

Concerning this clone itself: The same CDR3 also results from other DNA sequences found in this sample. The CDR3 sequence: CASRGAAGELFF. CDR3 DNA sequence: TGTGCCAGCAGGGGAGCGGCCGGGGAGCTGTTTTTT. V is TRBV9 and J is TRBJ2-2; D is perhaps TRBD2 (5 bases). V lost 5 bases to trimming and J lost 6 bases, with 8 bases between them. The CDR3 is 12 amino acids. CDR1 is SGDLS, CDR2 YYNGEE, per germline.

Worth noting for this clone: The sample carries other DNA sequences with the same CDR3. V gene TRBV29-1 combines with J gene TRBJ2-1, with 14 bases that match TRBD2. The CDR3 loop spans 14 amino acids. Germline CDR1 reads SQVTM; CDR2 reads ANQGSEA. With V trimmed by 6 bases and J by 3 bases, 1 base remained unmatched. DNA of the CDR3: TGCAGCGTAGGGACTAGCGGGGGCTACAATGAGCAGTTCTTC. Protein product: CSVGTSGGYNEQFF.

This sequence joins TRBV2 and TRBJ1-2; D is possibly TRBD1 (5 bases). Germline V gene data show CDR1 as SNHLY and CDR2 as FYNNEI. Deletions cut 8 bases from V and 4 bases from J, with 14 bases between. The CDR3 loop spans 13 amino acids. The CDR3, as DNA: TGTGCCAGCGGAAGGGGTCTGGGCTATGGCTACACCTTC. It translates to CASGRGLGYGYTF.

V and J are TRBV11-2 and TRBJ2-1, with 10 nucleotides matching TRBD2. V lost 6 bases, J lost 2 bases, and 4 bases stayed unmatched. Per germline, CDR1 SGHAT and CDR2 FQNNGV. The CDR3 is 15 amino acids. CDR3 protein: CASSFLAGAYNEQFF. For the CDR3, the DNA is TGTGCCAGCAGTTTTCTAGCGGGGGCCTACAATGAGCAGTTCTTC.

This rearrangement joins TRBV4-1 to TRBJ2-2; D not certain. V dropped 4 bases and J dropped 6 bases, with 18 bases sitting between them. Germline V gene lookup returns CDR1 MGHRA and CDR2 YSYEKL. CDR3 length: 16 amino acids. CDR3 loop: CASSRAGNAGPGELFF. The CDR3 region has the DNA TGCGCCAGCAGCCGAGCTGGGAACGCTGGGCCCGGGGAGCTGTTTTTT.

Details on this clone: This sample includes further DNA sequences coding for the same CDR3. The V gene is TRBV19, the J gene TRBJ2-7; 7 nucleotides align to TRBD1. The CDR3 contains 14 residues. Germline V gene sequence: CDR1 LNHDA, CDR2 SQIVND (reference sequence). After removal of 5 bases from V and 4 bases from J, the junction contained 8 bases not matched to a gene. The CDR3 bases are TGTGCCAGTAGTCCTCGGACAGGCCCTTACGAGCAGTACTTC. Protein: CASSPRTGPYEQYF.

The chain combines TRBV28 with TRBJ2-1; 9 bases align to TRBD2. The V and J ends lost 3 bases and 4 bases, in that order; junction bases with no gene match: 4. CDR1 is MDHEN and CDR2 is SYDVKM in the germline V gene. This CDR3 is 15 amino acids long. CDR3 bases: TGTGCCAGCAGTTTGGCTAGCGGGGCGTACAATGAGCAGTTCTTC. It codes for CASSLASGAYNEQFF. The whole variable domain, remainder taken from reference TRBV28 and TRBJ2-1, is DVKVTQSSRYLVKRTGEKVFLECVQDMDHENMFWYRQDPGLGLRLIYFSYDVKMKEKGDIPEGYSVSREKKERFSLILESASTNQTSMYLCASSLASGAYNEQFFGPGTRLTVL.

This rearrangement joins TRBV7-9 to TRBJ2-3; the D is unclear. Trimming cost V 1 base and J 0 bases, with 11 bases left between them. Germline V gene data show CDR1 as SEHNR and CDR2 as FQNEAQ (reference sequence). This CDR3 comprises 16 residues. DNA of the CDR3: TGTGCCAGCAGCTTAGTAAGGAGTACTAGCACAGATACGCAGTATTTT. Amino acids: CASSLVRSTSTDTQYF. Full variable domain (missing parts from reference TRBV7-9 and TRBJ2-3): DTGVSQNPRHKITKRGQNVTFRCDPISEHNRLYWYRQTLGQGPEFLTYFQNEAQLEKSRLLSDRFSAERPKGSFSTLEIQRTEQGDSAMYLCASSLVRSTSTDTQYFGPGTRLTVL.

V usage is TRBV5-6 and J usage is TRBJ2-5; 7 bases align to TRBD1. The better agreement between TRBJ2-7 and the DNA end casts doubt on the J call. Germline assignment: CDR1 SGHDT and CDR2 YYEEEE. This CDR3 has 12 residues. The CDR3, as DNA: TGTGCCAGCAATCAGGGGGCCTACGAGCAGTACTTC. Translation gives CASNQGAYEQYF.

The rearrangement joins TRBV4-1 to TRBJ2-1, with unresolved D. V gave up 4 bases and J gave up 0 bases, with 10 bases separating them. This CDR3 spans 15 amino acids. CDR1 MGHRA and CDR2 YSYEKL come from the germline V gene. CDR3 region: CASSPTYASYNEQFF. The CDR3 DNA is TGCGCCAGCAGCCCTACCTACGCCTCCTACAATGAGCAGTTCTTC.

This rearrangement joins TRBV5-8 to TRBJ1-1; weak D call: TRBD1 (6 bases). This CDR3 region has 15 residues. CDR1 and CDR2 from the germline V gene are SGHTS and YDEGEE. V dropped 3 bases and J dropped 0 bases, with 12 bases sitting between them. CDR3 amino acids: CASSWIQGMNTEAFF. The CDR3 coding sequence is TGTGCCAGCAGCTGGATACAGGGAATGAACACTGAAGCTTTCTTT.

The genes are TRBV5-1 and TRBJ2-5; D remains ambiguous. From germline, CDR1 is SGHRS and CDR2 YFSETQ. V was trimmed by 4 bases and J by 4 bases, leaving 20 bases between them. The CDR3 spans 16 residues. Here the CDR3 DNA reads TGCGCCAGCAGCCCCACGACTGCCTACCTTTTAGAGACCCAGTACTTC. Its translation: CASSPTTAYLLETQYF.

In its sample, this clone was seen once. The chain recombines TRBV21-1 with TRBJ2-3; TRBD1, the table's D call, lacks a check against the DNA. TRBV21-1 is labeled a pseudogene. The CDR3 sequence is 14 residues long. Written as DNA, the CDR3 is TGTGCCAGCAGCTCGCGAGACAGATCATATACGCAGTATTTT. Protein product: CASSSRDRSYTQYF.

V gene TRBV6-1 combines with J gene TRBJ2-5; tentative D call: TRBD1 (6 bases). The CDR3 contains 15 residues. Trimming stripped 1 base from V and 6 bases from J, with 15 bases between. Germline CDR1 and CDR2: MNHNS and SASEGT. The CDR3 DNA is TGTGCCAGCAGTGAAGAGGGCAGGGGATGGCAGACCCAGTACTTC. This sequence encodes CASSEEGRGWQTQYF.

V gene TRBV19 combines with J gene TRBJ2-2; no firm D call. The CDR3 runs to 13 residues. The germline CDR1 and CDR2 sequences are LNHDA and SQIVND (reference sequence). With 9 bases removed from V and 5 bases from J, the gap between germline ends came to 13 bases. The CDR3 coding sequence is TGTGCCAGCCTCTGGGTCGGTACCGGGGAGCTGTTTTTT. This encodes CASLWVGTGELFF. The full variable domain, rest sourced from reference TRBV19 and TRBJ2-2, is DGGITQSPKYLFRKEGQNVTLSCEQNLNHDAMYWYRQDPGQGLRLIYYSQIVNDFQKGDIAEGYSVSREKKESFPLTVTSAQKNPTAFYLCASLWVGTGELFFGEGSRLTVL.

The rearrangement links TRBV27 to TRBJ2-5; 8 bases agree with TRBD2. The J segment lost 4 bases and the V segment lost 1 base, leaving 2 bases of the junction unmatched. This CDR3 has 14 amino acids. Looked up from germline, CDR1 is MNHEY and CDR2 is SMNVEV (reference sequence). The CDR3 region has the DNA TGTGCCAGCAGTTTATTAAGCGGGGGAGAGACCCAGTACTTC. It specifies CASSLLSGGETQYF.

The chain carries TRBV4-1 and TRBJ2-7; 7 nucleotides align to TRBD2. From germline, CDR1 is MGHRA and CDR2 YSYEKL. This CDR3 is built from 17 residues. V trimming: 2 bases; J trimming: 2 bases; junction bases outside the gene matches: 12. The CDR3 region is CASSQRLADPNPYEQYF. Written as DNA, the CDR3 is TGCGCCAGCAGCCAACGCCTAGCGGATCCCAACCCCTACGAGCAGTACTTC.

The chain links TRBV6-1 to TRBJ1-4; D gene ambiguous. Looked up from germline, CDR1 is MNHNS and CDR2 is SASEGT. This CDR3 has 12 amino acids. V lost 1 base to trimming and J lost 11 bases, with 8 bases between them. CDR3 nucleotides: TGTGCCAGCAGTGAAGTAGTTATTAAACTGTTTTTT. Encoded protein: CASSEVVIKLFF.

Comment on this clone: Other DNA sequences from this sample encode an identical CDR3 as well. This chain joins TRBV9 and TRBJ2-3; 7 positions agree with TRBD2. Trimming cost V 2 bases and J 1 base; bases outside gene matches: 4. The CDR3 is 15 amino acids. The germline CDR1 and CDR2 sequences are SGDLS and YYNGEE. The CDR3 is CASSVEGGRTDTQYF. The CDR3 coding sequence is TGTGCCAGCAGCGTCGAGGGAGGGCGCACAGATACGCAGTATTTT.

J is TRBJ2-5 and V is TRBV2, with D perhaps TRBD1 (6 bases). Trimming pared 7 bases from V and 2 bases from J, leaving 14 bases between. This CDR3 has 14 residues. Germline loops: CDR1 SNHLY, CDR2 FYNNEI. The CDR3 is CASIEGQGQETQYF. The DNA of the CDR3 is TGTGCCAGCATTGAGGGACAAGGGCAAGAGACCCAGTACTTC.

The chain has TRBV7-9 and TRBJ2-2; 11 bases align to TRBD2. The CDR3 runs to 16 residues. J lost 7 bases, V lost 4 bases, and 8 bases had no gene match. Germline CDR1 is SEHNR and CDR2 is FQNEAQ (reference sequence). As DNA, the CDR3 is TGTGCCAGCAGCTCCATCCTAGCGGGAGGTTTCGGGGAGCTGTTTTTT. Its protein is CASSSILAGGFGELFF.

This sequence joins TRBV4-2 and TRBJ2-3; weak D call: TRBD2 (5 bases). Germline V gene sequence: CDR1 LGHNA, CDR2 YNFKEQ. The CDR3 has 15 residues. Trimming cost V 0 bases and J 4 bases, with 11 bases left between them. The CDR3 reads CASSQDELAPDTQYF. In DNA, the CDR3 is TGTGCCAGCAGCCAAGATGAGCTAGCCCCAGATACGCAGTATTTT.

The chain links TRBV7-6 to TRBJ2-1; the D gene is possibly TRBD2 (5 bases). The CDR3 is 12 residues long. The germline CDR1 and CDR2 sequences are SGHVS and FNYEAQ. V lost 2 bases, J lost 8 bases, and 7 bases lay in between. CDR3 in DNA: TGTGCCAGCAGCTTAATCGGGGATGAGCAGTTCTTC. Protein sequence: CASSLIGDEQFF.